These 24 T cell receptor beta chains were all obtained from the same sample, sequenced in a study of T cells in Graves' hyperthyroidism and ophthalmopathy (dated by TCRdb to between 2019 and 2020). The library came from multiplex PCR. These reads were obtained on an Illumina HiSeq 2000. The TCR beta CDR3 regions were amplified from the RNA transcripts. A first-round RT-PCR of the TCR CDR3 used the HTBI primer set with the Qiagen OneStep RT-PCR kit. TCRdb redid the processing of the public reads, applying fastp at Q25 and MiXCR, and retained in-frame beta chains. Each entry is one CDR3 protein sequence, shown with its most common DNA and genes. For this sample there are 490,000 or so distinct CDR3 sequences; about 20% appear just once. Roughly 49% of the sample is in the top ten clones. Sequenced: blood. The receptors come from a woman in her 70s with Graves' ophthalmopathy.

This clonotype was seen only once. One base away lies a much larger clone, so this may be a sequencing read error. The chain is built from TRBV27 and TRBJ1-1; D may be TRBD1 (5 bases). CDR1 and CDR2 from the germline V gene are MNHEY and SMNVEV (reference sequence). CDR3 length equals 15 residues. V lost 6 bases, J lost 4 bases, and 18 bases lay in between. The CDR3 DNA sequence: TGTGCCAGCAGCTGGGGGGGACGGGGGGGCACTGAAGCTTTCTTT. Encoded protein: CASSWGGRGGTEAFF.

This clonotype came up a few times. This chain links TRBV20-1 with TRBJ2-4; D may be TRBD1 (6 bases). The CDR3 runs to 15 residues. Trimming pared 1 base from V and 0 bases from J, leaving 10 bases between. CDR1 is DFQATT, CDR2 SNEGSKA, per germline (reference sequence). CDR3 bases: TGCAGTGCTAGAGTCGGGACATCAGCCAAAAACATTCAGTACTTC. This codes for CSARVGTSAKNIQYF.

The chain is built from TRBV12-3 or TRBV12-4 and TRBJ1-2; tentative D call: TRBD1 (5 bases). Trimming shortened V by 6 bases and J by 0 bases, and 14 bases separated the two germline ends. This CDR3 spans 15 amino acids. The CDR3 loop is CASRPQGTANYGYTF. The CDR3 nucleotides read TGTGCCAGCAGACCCCAGGGAACTGCTAACTATGGCTACACCTTC.

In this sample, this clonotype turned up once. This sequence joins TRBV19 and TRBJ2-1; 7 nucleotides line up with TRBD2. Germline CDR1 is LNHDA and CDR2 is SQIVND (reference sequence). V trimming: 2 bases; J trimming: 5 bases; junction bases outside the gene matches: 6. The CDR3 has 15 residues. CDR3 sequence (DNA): TGTGCCAGTAGTATACGAGCGGGAATCAACAATGAGCAGTTCTTC. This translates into CASSIRAGINNEQFF. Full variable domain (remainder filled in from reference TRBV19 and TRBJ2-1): DGGITQSPKYLFRKEGQNVTLSCEQNLNHDAMYWYRQDPGQGLRLIYYSQIVNDFQKGDIAEGYSVSREKKESFPLTVTSAQKNPTAFYLCASSIRAGINNEQFFGPGTRLTVL.

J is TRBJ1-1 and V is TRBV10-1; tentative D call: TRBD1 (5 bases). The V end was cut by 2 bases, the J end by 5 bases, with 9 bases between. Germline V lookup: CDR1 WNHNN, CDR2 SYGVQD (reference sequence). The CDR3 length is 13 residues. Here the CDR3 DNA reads TGCGCCAGCAGTGAGCACAGGAGGACTGAAGCTTTCTTT. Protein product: CASSEHRRTEAFF.

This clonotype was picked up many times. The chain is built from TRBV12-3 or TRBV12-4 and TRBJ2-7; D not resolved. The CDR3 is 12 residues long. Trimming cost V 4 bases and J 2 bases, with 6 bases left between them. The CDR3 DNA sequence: TGTGCCAGCAGTTGGACCGCCTACGAGCAGTACTTC. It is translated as CASSWTAYEQYF.

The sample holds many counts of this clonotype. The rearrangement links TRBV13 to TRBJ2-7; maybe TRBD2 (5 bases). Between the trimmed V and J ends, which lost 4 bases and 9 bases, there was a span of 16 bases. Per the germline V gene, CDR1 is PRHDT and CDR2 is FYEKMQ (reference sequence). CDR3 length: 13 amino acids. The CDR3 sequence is CASSSGFGLLQYF. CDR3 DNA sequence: TGTGCCAGCAGCTCGGGCTTCGGACTGTTGCAGTACTTC.

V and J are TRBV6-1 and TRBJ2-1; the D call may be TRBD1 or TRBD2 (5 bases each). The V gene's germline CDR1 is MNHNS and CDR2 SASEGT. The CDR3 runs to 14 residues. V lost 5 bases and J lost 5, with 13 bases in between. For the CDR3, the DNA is TGTGCCAGCAGTTGGGGGTCCGCGGACAATGAGCAGTTCTTC. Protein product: CASSWGSADNEQFF.

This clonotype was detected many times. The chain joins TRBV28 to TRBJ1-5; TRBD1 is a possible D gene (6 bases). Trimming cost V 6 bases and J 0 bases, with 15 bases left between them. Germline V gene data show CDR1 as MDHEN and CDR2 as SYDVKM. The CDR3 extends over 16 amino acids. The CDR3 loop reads CASSPGDGYSNQPQHF. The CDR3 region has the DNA TGTGCCAGCAGCCCAGGGGACGGGTATAGCAATCAGCCCCAGCATTTT.

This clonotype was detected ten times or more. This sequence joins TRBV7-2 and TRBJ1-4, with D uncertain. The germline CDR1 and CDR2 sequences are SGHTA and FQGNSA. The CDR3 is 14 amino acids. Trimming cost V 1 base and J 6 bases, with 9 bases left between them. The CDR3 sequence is CASSLDITDEKLFF. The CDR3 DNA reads TGTGCCAGCAGCTTAGATATAACAGATGAAAAACTGTTTTTT.

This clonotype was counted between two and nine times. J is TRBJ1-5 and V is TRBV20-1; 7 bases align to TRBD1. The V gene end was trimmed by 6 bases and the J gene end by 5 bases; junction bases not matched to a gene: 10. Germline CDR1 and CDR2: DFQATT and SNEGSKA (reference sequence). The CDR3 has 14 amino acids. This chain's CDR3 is CSATPGTEDQPQHF. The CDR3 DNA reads TGCAGTGCCACCCCCGGGACAGAAGATCAGCCCCAGCATTTT.

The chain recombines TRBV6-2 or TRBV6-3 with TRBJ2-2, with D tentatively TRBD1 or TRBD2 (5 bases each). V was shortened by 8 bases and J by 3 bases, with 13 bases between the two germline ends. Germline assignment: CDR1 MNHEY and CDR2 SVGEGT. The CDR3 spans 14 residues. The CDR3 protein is CASQRGFYTGELFF. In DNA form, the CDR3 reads TGTGCCAGCCAGAGGGGATTTTACACCGGGGAGCTGTTTTTT.

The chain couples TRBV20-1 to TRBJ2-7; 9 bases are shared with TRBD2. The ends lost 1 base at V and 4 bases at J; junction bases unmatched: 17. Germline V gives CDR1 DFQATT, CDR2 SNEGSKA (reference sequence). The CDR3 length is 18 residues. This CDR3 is CSARGPPGLATYKYEQYF. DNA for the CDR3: TGCAGTGCTAGAGGACCCCCGGGACTAGCTACATACAAGTACGAGCAGTACTTC.

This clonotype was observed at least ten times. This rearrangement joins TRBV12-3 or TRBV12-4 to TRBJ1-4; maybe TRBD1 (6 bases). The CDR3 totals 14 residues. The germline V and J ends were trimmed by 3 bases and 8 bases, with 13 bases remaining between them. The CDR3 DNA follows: TGTGCCAGCAGTTTGTTTGCGACAGGAGAAAAACTGTTTTTT. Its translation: CASSLFATGEKLFF.

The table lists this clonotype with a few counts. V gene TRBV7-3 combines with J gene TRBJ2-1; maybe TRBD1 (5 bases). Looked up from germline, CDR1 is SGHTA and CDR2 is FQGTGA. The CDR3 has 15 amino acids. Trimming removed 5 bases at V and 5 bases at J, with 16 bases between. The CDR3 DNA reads TGTGCCAGCAGCGAAACTCGATTAGGGGACAATGAGCAGTTCTTC. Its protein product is CASSETRLGDNEQFF.

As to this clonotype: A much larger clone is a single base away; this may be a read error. The chain's CDR3 is CAGSSRVVKAFF. As DNA, the CDR3 is TGTGCCGGCAGCTCCAGGGTTGTAAAAGCTTTCTTT. The chain couples TRBV11-2 to TRBJ1-1; the D gene is possibly TRBD1 (5 bases). This CDR3 has 12 amino acids. Germline V lookup: CDR1 SGHAT, CDR2 FQNNGV.

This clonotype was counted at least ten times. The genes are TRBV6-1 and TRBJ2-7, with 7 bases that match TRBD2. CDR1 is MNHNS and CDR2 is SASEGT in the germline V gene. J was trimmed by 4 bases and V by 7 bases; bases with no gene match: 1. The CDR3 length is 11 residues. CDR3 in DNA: TGTGCCAGCACGGGGGGATACGAGCAGTACTTC. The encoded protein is CASTGGYEQYF.

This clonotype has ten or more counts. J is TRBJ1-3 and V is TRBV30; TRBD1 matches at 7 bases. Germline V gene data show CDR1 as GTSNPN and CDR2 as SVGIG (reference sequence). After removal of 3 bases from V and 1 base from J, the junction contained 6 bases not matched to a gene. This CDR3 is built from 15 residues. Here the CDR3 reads CAWSPGGSSGNTIYF. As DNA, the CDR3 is TGTGCCTGGAGCCCAGGGGGAAGTTCTGGAAACACCATATATTTT.

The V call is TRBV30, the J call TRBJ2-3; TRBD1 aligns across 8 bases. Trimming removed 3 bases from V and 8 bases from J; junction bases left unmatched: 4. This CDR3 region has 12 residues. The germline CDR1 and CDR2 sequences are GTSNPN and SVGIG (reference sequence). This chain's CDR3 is CAWRGDRGTQYF. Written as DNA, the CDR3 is TGTGCCTGGAGGGGAGACAGGGGTACGCAGTATTTT.

The CDR3 nucleotides read TGTGCCAGCAGTTACTCGCCTAGCGGGAGTTTGTACACCGGGGAGCTGTTTTTT. Amino acids: CASSYSPSGSLYTGELFF. V gene TRBV6-5 combines with J gene TRBJ2-2; TRBD2 matches 10 bases. Germline loops: CDR1 MNHEY, CDR2 SVGAGI. The trim removed 0 bases at V and 3 bases at J, leaving 7 bases unmatched. The CDR3 extends over 18 amino acids.

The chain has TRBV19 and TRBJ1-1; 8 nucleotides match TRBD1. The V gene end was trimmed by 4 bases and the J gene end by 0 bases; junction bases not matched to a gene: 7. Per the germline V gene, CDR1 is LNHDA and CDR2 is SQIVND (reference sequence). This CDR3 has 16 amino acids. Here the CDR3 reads CASSTPGQVLNTEAFF. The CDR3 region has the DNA TGTGCCAGTAGTACCCCGGGACAGGTGTTGAACACTGAAGCTTTCTTT.

The CDR3 nucleotides read TGTGCCAGCAGCTTAGCTAGAGACAGGTCCGAAGCTTTCTTT. Its translation: CASSLARDRSEAFF. This chain uses TRBV7-9 with TRBJ1-1, with D perhaps TRBD1 (6 bases). CDR3 length equals 14 residues. CDR1 and CDR2 (germline): SEHNR, FQNEAQ (reference sequence). V lost 0 bases to trimming and J lost 8 bases, with 13 bases between them. Combining the CDR3 with reference TRBV7-9 and TRBJ1-1 gives the whole variable domain DTGVSQNPRHKITKRGQNVTFRCDPISEHNRLYWYRQTLGQGPEFLTYFQNEAQLEKSRLLSDRFSAERPKGSFSTLEIQRTEQGDSAMYLCASSLARDRSEAFFGQGTRLTVV.

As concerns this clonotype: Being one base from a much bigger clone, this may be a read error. The CDR3 region has the DNA TGTGCCAGCAGTTTGGCGACCCTCACTGAACCTTTCTTT. Translation: CASSLATLTEPFF. The chain links TRBV12-3 or TRBV12-4 to TRBJ1-1, with no clear D. CDR3 size: 13 residues.

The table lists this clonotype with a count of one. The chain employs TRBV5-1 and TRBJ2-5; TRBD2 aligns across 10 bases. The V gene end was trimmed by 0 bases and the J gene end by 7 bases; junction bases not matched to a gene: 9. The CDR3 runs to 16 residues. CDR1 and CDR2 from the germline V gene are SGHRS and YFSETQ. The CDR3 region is CASSLGGTSDLGTQYF. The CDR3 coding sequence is TGCGCCAGCAGCTTGGGCGGGACTAGCGACCTTGGGACCCAGTACTTC.